This T cell receptor beta chain is from a study of CD4 T cells in relation to SARS-CoV-2 and coronaviruses. A remark on this clone: Its antigen remains unidentified.

Germline V CDR1 and CDR2: SNHLY, FYNNEI. Trimming removed 8 bases at V and 8 bases at J, with 12 bases between. The CDR3 runs 11 residues. The unexposed donors gave CD4+ T cells in about 2011-2019, prior to COVID-19. Isolation of CD4+ T cells took place after nine to ten days in culture. Sequenced by immunoSEQ multiplex PCR; TCRdb stores in-frame clones only, minus some. Of about 20,000 clones in the sample, approximately 78% are singletons; the top ten hold about 18%. This clonotype was sampled from a human donor in good health. Sequencing input: CD4+ T cells from PBMCs, cultured in vitro. The genes are TRBV2 and TRBJ1-2, with a weak D call TRBD1 (6 bases). The CDR3 spells CASLLRGGYTF. CDR3 DNA sequence: TGTGCCAGCCTTTTGAGGGGGGGCTACACCTTC.